This T cell receptor (beta chain) came from a study of identical twins. CDR1 and CDR2 (germline): SGHDT, YYEEEE. This CDR3 contains 16 residues. V was pared by 4 bases and J by 4 bases, with 11 bases of the junction left unmatched. Study-level results: Out-of-frame alpha sequences shared by twins were enriched for low generation probability. Zero-insertion analyses could be partly confounded by invariant MAIT and iNKT cells. Beta out-of-frame sequences displayed a weaker excess of sharing between twins.

TCRdb re-derived calls from the 5' RACE reads in MiXCR, one entry per CDR3 protein. The sample contains around 370,000 distinct CDR3 sequences, approximately 10% of which appear only once. This clonotype was counted ten times or more. What it recognizes is unknown. The V gene is TRBV5-6, the J gene TRBJ2-1; 7 nucleotides align to TRBD2. The sequenced sample was naive T cells sorted from blood. The TCR comes from a woman between 45 and 60 years old in good health. Written as DNA, the CDR3 is TGTGCCAGCAGCCACAGTCGGGGGGAGGGTTACAATGAGCAGTTCTTC. Its translation: CASSHSRGEGYNEQFF.